This entry is about one T cell receptor (beta chain). Its antigen is as yet unknown. These data come from a study of cytomegalovirus exposure and HLA in healthy donors. The PCR contained 60 Vbeta and 13 Jbeta primers. Only in-frame clones appear in the TCRdb table, and some are missing; sequencing was by immunoSEQ multiplex PCR. Among 150,000 or so clones listed, less than 90% were seen once. Study observations and caveats: Overall, 164 TCR beta chains were annotated as cytomegalovirus-associated. Earlier findings revealed that most TCR beta V segments proved productive either about 87% or about 30% of the time.

This clonotype was obtained from a woman aged 18-29 years in good health and CMV-seronegative. Sequenced input: PBMCs.

The CDR3 DNA reads as TGTGCCAGCAGCCCTGGGGGCCTTAGCAATCAGCCCCAGCATTTT. Encoded protein: CASSPGGLSNQPQHF. V is TRBV7-9 and J is TRBJ1-5; maybe TRBD1 (6 bases). V gave up 5 bases and J gave up 0 bases, with 11 bases separating them. The V gene's germline CDR1 is SEHNR and CDR2 FQNEAQ (reference sequence). This CDR3 has 15 amino acids.